Included here is one T cell receptor beta chain sequence, with context. The data originate from a study of blood T cell repertoires in COVID-19. Original handling: How many nucleated cells were present was estimated from reference gene primer amplification. Some clones are missing from TCRdb's copy, which holds only in-frame ones; the method was immunoSEQ multiplex PCR. Clonal size and the V and J genes are those of that table, whereas D and trimming came from the DNA. The table lists about 390,000 clones, around 87% of them singletons. After removal of 5 bases from V and 0 bases from J, the junction contained 10 bases not matched to a gene. CDR3 length: 16 amino acids. CDR1 SGHAT and CDR2 FQNNGV come from the germline V gene.

The chain has TRBV11-2 and TRBJ2-7; 7 bases fit TRBD1. This TCR was recovered from a woman aged 60-75 years with COVID-19, enrolled during active disease. The sequencing sample was made of peripheral blood. CDR3 nucleotide sequence: TGTGCCAGCAGCCAATTCACAGGGGTCCTCTCCTACGAGCAGTACTTC. It translates to CASSQFTGVLSYEQYF.